This T cell receptor beta chain was sequenced for a study of blood T cells in healthy people across ages. Isolation per sample recovered at least 6 million PBMCs. Points from the study as a whole: While age rose, TCR beta diversity per million T cells dropped in a roughly linear way. Naive T cell percentage strongly correlated with TCR beta diversity.

The authors ran a second PCR of about 7 to 12 cycles using a sample-barcoded 5' primer and a J-beta primer mix. MiXCR, run by TCRdb on the 5' RACE reads, gives a single entry per CDR3 protein. The table has some 860,000 distinct CDR3 sequences, around three fifths seen once. Regarding this clonotype: Its antigen is as yet unknown.

The V segment lost 4 bases and the J segment 0 bases; nucleotides outside the gene matches: 10. The CDR3 length is 17 residues. Input material: blood. The rearrangement links TRBV12-3 or TRBV12-4 to TRBJ2-3; 7 bases line up with TRBD1. The TCR was taken from a man aged 35-49 years in good health. The CDR3 loop reads CASSSSPGTESTDTQYF. In nucleotides, the CDR3 is TGTGCCAGCAGTTCCTCACCCGGGACAGAAAGCACAGATACGCAGTATTTT.